The next 10 T cell receptor beta chains were all read from a single sample in a study of cytomegalovirus exposure and HLA in healthy donors. This PCR relied on a set of 60 Vbeta primers and 13 Jbeta primers. Profiled with immunoSEQ multiplex PCR; TCRdb holds only in-frame clones, not every one. This repertoire shows some 150,000 clones, more than 80% found once; its top ten account for about 4.1%. Sequences were obtained from PBMCs. All receptors come from a woman aged 40 to 50 in good health and CMV-seropositive.

The chain uses TRBV5-6 and TRBJ1-5, with D possibly TRBD1 on 6 matching bases. The CDR3 consists of 15 residues. Germline V gives CDR1 SGHDT, CDR2 YYEEEE. Trimming took 4 bases from V and 4 from J, leaving 15 bases between them. CDR3 amino acids: CASSPRGRGNQPQHF. Here the CDR3 DNA reads TGTGCCAGCAGCCCCAGGGGCCGGGGAAATCAGCCCCAGCATTTT.

This clone was picked up a small number of times. Other nucleotide sequences in the sample specify the same CDR3. The J gene is TRBJ2-7, the V gene TRBV11-2; D is uncertain. Looked up from germline, CDR1 is SGHAT and CDR2 is FQNNGV. V was trimmed by 2 bases and J by 2 bases, leaving 10 bases between them. This CDR3 spans 14 amino acids. CDR3 sequence reads: CASSLTDGTYEQYF. In DNA, the CDR3 is TGTGCCAGCAGCTTAACAGACGGAACCTACGAGCAGTACTTC.

The rearrangement joins TRBV4-2 to TRBJ2-1; 9 bases map to TRBD2. The CDR3 is 16 residues long. J gave up 5 bases and V 5 bases, and 10 bases lay outside the gene matches. Germline-derived CDR1 and CDR2 are LGHNA and YNFKEQ. CDR3 amino acids: CASSTSRGGGNNEQFF. CDR3 nucleotides: TGTGCCAGCAGCACCTCGCGGGGGGGCGGTAACAATGAGCAGTTCTTC.

This chain joins TRBV28 and TRBJ1-1, with 8 bases fitting TRBD1. Trimming removed 2 bases from V and 4 bases from J; junction bases left unmatched: 12. In germline, CDR1 is MDHEN, CDR2 SYDVKM. The CDR3 contains 17 residues. This CDR3 is CASSLEPGGGLFTEAFF. In DNA, the CDR3 is TGTGCCAGCAGTTTAGAGCCAGGGGGCGGTTTATTCACTGAAGCTTTCTTT.

The chain links TRBV28 to TRBJ2-1, with 8 bases that match TRBD2. The germline V gene has CDR1 MDHEN and CDR2 SYDVKM. J gave up 8 bases and V 4 bases, and 7 bases lay outside the gene matches. The CDR3 contains 14 residues. CDR3 amino acids: CASSYGGAGHEQFF. The CDR3 nucleotides are TGTGCCAGCAGTTACGGGGGGGCCGGGCATGAGCAGTTCTTC. Together with reference TRBV28 and TRBJ2-1, the CDR3 gives the full variable domain: DVKVTQSSRYLVKRTGEKVFLECVQDMDHENMFWYRQDPGLGLRLIYFSYDVKMKEKGDIPEGYSVSREKKERFSLILESASTNQTSMYLCASSYGGAGHEQFFGPGTRLTVL.

The table lists this clone with a count of one. This chain connects TRBV7-6 to TRBJ2-2; unclear D gene. The CDR3 covers 11 residues. V was pared by 7 bases and J by 7 bases, with 7 bases between. Germline CDR1 and CDR2: SGHVS and FNYEAQ. CDR3 bases: TGTGCCAGCACCAGGAACGGGGAGCTGTTTTTT. Protein sequence: CASTRNGELFF.

The chain recombines TRBV28 with TRBJ2-5; 7 positions agree with TRBD2. Trimming removed 1 base from V and 2 bases from J; junction bases left unmatched: 7. Germline V lookup: CDR1 MDHEN, CDR2 SYDVKM. The CDR3 is 16 residues long. The CDR3 loop is CASSLYGASGQETQYF. Written as DNA, the CDR3 is TGTGCCAGCAGTTTATATGGGGCTAGCGGACAAGAGACCCAGTACTTC.

The count of this clone is one. The rearrangement joins TRBV6-5 to TRBJ2-7; TRBD2 aligns across 8 bases. V was clipped by 0 bases and J by 4 bases; unmatched bases: 8. This CDR3 is 16 amino acids long. The germline gives CDR1 MNHEY, CDR2 SVGAGI. The CDR3 sequence is CASSYSVLAEQYEQYF. The CDR3 DNA reads TGTGCCAGCAGTTACTCTGTACTAGCGGAGCAGTACGAGCAGTACTTC.

This clone was counted between two and nine times. This chain links TRBV19 with TRBJ1-1; no reliable D call. The ends were cut back, 9 bases at V and 11 bases at J, with 19 bases in the middle. The CDR3 covers 12 residues. Germline V CDR1 and CDR2: LNHDA, SQIVND (reference sequence). The CDR3 nucleotides are TGTGCCAGAATCATAAGCGTCCTCGGGGCTTTCTTT. It specifies CARIISVLGAFF. The entire variable domain, with the rest obtained from reference TRBV19 and TRBJ1-1, is as follows: DGGITQSPKYLFRKEGQNVTLSCEQNLNHDAMYWYRQDPGQGLRLIYYSQIVNDFQKGDIAEGYSVSREKKESFPLTVTSAQKNPTAFYLCARIISVLGAFFGQGTRLTVV.

The chain is built from TRBV7-9 and TRBJ2-7; 9 positions match TRBD1. V lost 5 bases and J lost 3; bases outside the gene matches: 8. The CDR3 extends over 15 amino acids. Germline V gene data show CDR1 as SEHNR and CDR2 as FQNEAQ (reference sequence). CDR3 amino acids: CASSPRQGVDYEQYF. The CDR3 nucleotides are TGTGCCAGCAGCCCCCGACAGGGGGTCGACTACGAGCAGTACTTC. Together with reference TRBV7-9 and TRBJ2-7, the CDR3 gives the full variable domain: DTGVSQNPRHKITKRGQNVTFRCDPISEHNRLYWYRQTLGQGPEFLTYFQNEAQLEKSRLLSDRFSAERPKGSFSTLEIQRTEQGDSAMYLCASSPRQGVDYEQYFGPGTRLTVT.